The next 4 T cell receptor beta chains were all read from a single sample in a study of blood T cells in healthy people across ages. Primers used in a second PCR of roughly 6 to 11 cycles were a sample-barcoded 5' primer and a J-beta primer mix. MiXCR, run by TCRdb on the 5' RACE reads, gives a single entry per CDR3 protein. Of 1.4 million to 1.5 million distinct CDR3 sequences listed, around 42% are singletons. Sequencing was carried out using blood. The receptors come from a woman under 30 in good health.

Only a few counts were recorded for this clonotype. The V call is TRBV7-2, the J call TRBJ1-1; D call uncertain. V lost 4 bases and J lost 7, with 7 bases in between. Germline V gene data show CDR1 as SGHTA and CDR2 as FQGNSA. This CDR3 is 11 amino acids long. CDR3 coding DNA: TGTGCCAGCAGCTACGGGGTTGAAGCTTTCTTT. Translated, it gives CASSYGVEAFF.

The chain employs TRBV5-1 and TRBJ2-5; 8 nucleotides match TRBD1. This CDR3 has 14 amino acids. Trimming cost V 3 bases and J 4 bases; bases outside gene matches: 5. Germline assignment: CDR1 SGHRS and CDR2 YFSETQ. CDR3 DNA: TGCGCCAGCAGCTCTTCTGGACAGGGAGAGACCCAGTACTTC. This codes for CASSSSGQGETQYF.

V gene TRBV4-1 combines with J gene TRBJ2-2; TRBD2 matches at 11 bases. CDR1 and CDR2 (germline): MGHRA, YSYEKL. The CDR3 consists of 21 residues. Trimming at V came to 0 bases and at J to 0 bases, leaving 12 bases not matched to a gene. The CDR3 DNA is TGCGCCAGCAGCCAAGAGCAAGGTTGGGGACTAGCGGACGCGAACACCGGGGAGCTGTTTTTT. Translated: CASSQEQGWGLADANTGELFF.

This clonotype was observed a handful of times. This chain links TRBV4-1 with TRBJ2-5; maybe TRBD2 (6 bases). Between the trimmed V and J ends, which lost 1 base and 5 bases, there was a span of 11 bases. This CDR3 is built from 14 residues. Germline V gene data show CDR1 as MGHRA and CDR2 as YSYEKL. The CDR3 region is CASSQVSSAETQYF. DNA for the CDR3: TGCGCCAGCAGCCAAGTATCTAGCGCCGAGACCCAGTACTTC.